The 29 T cell receptor beta chains below all came from one sample that was sequenced in a study of T cells after yellow fever vaccination. Using its own MiXCR run on the 5' RACE reads, TCRdb lists one record per CDR3 protein. The sample consists of tens of thousands of distinct CDR3 sequences, more than 5.5% of them appearing once. Sequencing was performed on CD8+ T cells sorted from PBMCs, taken about 5 days after the first yellow fever vaccination. These receptors were collected from a young man who received the YFV17D yellow fever vaccine.

This chain connects TRBV28 to TRBJ1-4; D is uncertain. CDR1 is MDHEN, CDR2 SYDVKM, per germline. The CDR3 contains 14 residues. V gave up 11 bases and J gave up 3 bases, with 16 bases separating them. As DNA, the CDR3 is TGTGCCTCCGGGCAGCTTCTCTCTAATGAAAAACTGTTTTTT. Translation gives CASGQLLSNEKLFF. The full variable domain, completed using reference TRBV28 and TRBJ1-4, is DVKVTQSSRYLVKRTGEKVFLECVQDMDHENMFWYRQDPGLGLRLIYFSYDVKMKEKGDIPEGYSVSREKKERFSLILESASTNQTSMYLCASGQLLSNEKLFFGSGTQLSVL.

The chain carries TRBV12-3 or TRBV12-4 and TRBJ1-2, with D unclear. Trimming took off 4 bases at V and 6 bases at J, with 9 bases between the two ends. The CDR3 is 12 residues long. The CDR3 is CASSWTANGYTF. CDR3 DNA sequence: TGTGCCAGCAGTTGGACCGCTAATGGCTACACCTTC.

This clonotype was seen ten or more times. This sequence joins TRBV6-5 and TRBJ2-7; D may be TRBD2 (6 bases). The CDR3 is 12 amino acids. From germline, CDR1 is MNHEY and CDR2 SVGAGI. Trimming left V 5 bases short and J 12 bases short, with 17 bases between. This CDR3 is CASSLGGGVWYF. The CDR3 DNA is TGTGCCAGCAGTCTCGGGGGTGGGGTATGGTACTTC.

This clonotype was detected a few times. The V and J genes are TRBV20-1 and TRBJ2-1; weak D call: TRBD2 (6 bases). Trimming pared 8 bases from V and 0 bases from J, leaving 23 bases between. Germline CDR1 and CDR2: DFQATT and SNEGSKA (reference sequence). The CDR3 totals 17 residues. For the CDR3, the DNA is TGCAGTATGTCAAGGCTAGCGTCAGTCCGCTCCTACAATGAGCAGTTCTTC. Translation gives CSMSRLASVRSYNEQFF.

The V call is TRBV10-3, the J call TRBJ2-3, with 8 nucleotides matching TRBD1. Germline CDR1 and CDR2: ENHRY and SYGVKD. The CDR3 spans 15 residues. With 3 bases clipped from V and 4 bases from J, the junction kept 6 bases outside the gene matches. The CDR3 bases are TGTGCCATCAGTGACAGGGGGCGAAGTGCAGATACGCAGTATTTT. Residues: CAISDRGRSADTQYF.

The chain carries TRBV4-1 and TRBJ2-5, with D perhaps TRBD1 or TRBD2 (5 bases each). The CDR3 extends over 17 amino acids. V was trimmed by 1 base and J by 0 bases, leaving 15 bases between them. Germline CDR1 reads MGHRA; CDR2 reads YSYEKL. For the CDR3, the DNA is TGCGCCAGCAGCCAAGGTGGGACGGGGCAACACCAAGAGACCCAGTACTTC. Translation: CASSQGGTGQHQETQYF.

This clonotype occurred a few times. The chain employs TRBV6-2 or TRBV6-3 and TRBJ2-1; no clear D gene. Germline values: CDR1 MNHEY, CDR2 SVGEGT. The CDR3 runs to 14 residues. Trimming took 5 bases from V and 0 from J, leaving 8 bases between them. The CDR3 DNA follows: TGTGCCAGCAGTCGGGTCGGCTCCTACAATGAGCAGTTCTTC. Translation: CASSRVGSYNEQFF.

The genes are TRBV28 and TRBJ2-5; 11 bases match TRBD2. This CDR3 has 15 amino acids. Germline CDR1 reads MDHEN; CDR2 reads SYDVKM. The junction had 6 bases not matched to a gene; V was cut back by 7 bases and J by 2 bases. CDR3 amino acids: CASMVTSGVQETQYF. The CDR3 region has the DNA TGTGCCAGCATGGTGACTAGCGGGGTTCAAGAGACCCAGTACTTC.

There are many counts of this clonotype. V is TRBV7-6 and J is TRBJ2-3; TRBD2 matches at 14 bases. V dropped 5 bases and J dropped 7; count of bases not matched to a gene: 8. The CDR3 has 16 residues. Germline V gives CDR1 SGHVS, CDR2 FNYEAQ. The CDR3 is CASSPGTSGGPNTQYF. For the CDR3, the DNA is TGTGCCAGCAGCCCCGGGACTAGCGGGGGCCCCAATACGCAGTATTTT.

This clonotype was seen repeatedly, ten times or more. The rearrangement joins TRBV12-3 or TRBV12-4 to TRBJ1-1; 7 nucleotides line up with TRBD1. The CDR3 contains 14 residues. The V gene end was trimmed by 6 bases and the J gene end by 1 base; junction bases not matched to a gene: 5. In DNA, the CDR3 is TGTGCCAGCAGCCTTACAGGGGCGAACACTGAAGCTTTCTTT. Translating it yields CASSLTGANTEAFF.

This clonotype was found a few times. This rearrangement joins TRBV7-9 to TRBJ2-2, with a weak D call TRBD1 (5 bases). The length of the CDR3 is 17 residues. Germline V gene data show CDR1 as SEHNR and CDR2 as FQNEAQ (reference sequence). The V gene lost 3 bases and the J gene lost 3 bases, with 17 bases spanning the gap. The CDR3 DNA follows: TGTGCCAGCAGCTTTAACCGAGACAGAGTAGACACCGGGGAGCTGTTTTTT. Translation: CASSFNRDRVDTGELFF.

This rearrangement joins TRBV11-2 to TRBJ2-1; tentative D call: TRBD2 (5 bases). The germline V gene has CDR1 SGHAT and CDR2 FQNNGV. V lost 6 bases to trimming and J lost 8 bases, with 17 bases between them. The CDR3 runs to 14 residues. CDR3: CASRAGRSADEQFF. The CDR3 bases are TGTGCCAGCAGGGCGGGTCGGTCCGCAGATGAGCAGTTCTTC.

In this sample, this clonotype turned up many times. V is TRBV11-2 and J is TRBJ2-3, with D uncertain. Trimming took off 0 bases at V and 2 bases at J, with 12 bases between the two ends. CDR1 and CDR2 (germline): SGHAT, FQNNGV. The CDR3 has 16 amino acids. The CDR3 DNA is TGTGCCAGCAGCTTAGACCGCCCCCGACCCACAGATACGCAGTATTTT. Translated, it gives CASSLDRPRPTDTQYF.

CDR3: CASSPPVHNEQFF. In nucleotides, the CDR3 is TGTGCCAGCAGCCCCCCGGTCCACAATGAGCAGTTCTTC. The rearrangement links TRBV7-9 to TRBJ2-1; D gene ambiguous. The CDR3 length is 13 residues. Germline-derived CDR1 and CDR2 are SEHNR and FQNEAQ (reference sequence). Trimming removed 5 bases at V and 5 bases at J, with 10 bases between.

This clonotype was seen a few times. The chain is built from TRBV10-2 and TRBJ1-1, with D unclear. The CDR3 spans 13 residues. Trimming stripped 3 bases from V and 4 bases from J, with 9 bases between. Germline V gives CDR1 WSHSY, CDR2 SAAADI. This chain's CDR3 is CASSDDHGTEAFF. CDR3 DNA sequence: TGCGCCAGCAGTGACGACCATGGCACTGAAGCTTTCTTT.

In this sample, this clonotype turned up a few times. This chain uses TRBV4-1 with TRBJ1-1; 7 bases are a match to TRBD1. The CDR3 loop spans 18 amino acids. From germline, CDR1 is MGHRA and CDR2 YSYEKL. The V gene end was trimmed by 0 bases and the J gene end by 6 bases; junction bases not matched to a gene: 16. The DNA of the CDR3 is TGCGCCAGCAGCCAAGACACCACCCTGGACAGGCGGGACGCTGAAGCTTTCTTT. Its protein product is CASSQDTTLDRRDAEAFF.

The genes are TRBV6-1 and TRBJ2-3; maybe TRBD1 (5 bases). The ends were cut back, 6 bases at V and 0 bases at J, with 10 bases in the middle. CDR1 MNHNS and CDR2 SASEGT come from the germline V gene. The CDR3 is made up of 14 amino acids. The CDR3 is CASRETASTDTQYF. As DNA, the CDR3 is TGTGCCAGCAGGGAGACAGCCAGCACAGATACGCAGTATTTT.

This chain connects TRBV27 to TRBJ1-2; tentatively, D is TRBD1 (5 bases). CDR3 size: 15 residues. V lost 5 bases, J lost 0 bases, and 13 bases lay in between. Per germline, CDR1 MNHEY and CDR2 SMNVEV (reference sequence). For the CDR3, the DNA is TGTGCCAGCAGTCCCCTAGGGGTCCCTAACTATGGCTACACCTTC. Protein: CASSPLGVPNYGYTF.

This clonotype was seen at least ten times. The gene calls are TRBV6-2 or TRBV6-3 and TRBJ2-6; D unresolved. The CDR3 has 14 residues. The V gene lost 5 bases and the J gene lost 4 bases, with 9 bases spanning the gap. The V gene's germline CDR1 is MNHEY and CDR2 SVGEGT. In DNA form, the CDR3 reads TGTGCCAGCAGTCCCCGACCCGGGGCCAACGTCCTGACTTTC. Translated, it gives CASSPRPGANVLTF.

Ten or more counts support this clonotype. J is TRBJ2-5 and V is TRBV5-1, with 8 bases identical to TRBD2. The CDR3 is 15 amino acids. V dropped 0 bases and J dropped 5; count of bases not matched to a gene: 6. Germline V lookup: CDR1 SGHRS, CDR2 YFSETQ. The CDR3 coding sequence is TGCGCCAGCAGCTTGGTGGAGCGGGGGATGGAGACCCAGTACTTC. Protein: CASSLVERGMETQYF. The whole variable domain, remainder taken from reference TRBV5-1 and TRBJ2-5, is KAGVTQTPRYLIKTRGQQVTLSCSPISGHRSVSWYQQTPGQGLQFLFEYFSETQRNKGNFPGRFSGRQFSNSRSEMNVSTLELGDSALYLCASSLVERGMETQYFGPGTRLLVL.

This clonotype was counted ten times or more. The gene calls are TRBV2 and TRBJ1-1; D uncertain. This CDR3 has 13 residues. In germline, CDR1 is SNHLY, CDR2 FYNNEI. With 6 bases removed from V and 2 bases from J, the gap between germline ends came to 10 bases. This CDR3 is CASSPGYNTEAFF. CDR3 DNA: TGTGCCAGCAGCCCCGGATACAACACTGAAGCTTTCTTT.

This clonotype was counted many times. The gene calls are TRBV7-9 and TRBJ1-3; no reliable D call. Germline-derived CDR1 and CDR2 are SEHNR and FQNEAQ (reference sequence). The CDR3 is 16 residues long. Trimming shortened V by 1 base and J by 0 bases, and 10 bases separated the two germline ends. CDR3 region: CASSLGGIFSGNTIYF. The CDR3 DNA follows: TGTGCCAGCAGCTTAGGCGGAATCTTCTCTGGAAACACCATATATTTT.

This clonotype came up many times. The chain has TRBV5-1 and TRBJ2-7; 9 bases fit TRBD1. Germline CDR1 SGHRS, CDR2 YFSETQ. The CDR3 length is 14 residues. After removal of 2 bases from V and 5 bases from J, the junction contained 5 bases not matched to a gene. CDR3 in amino acids: CASSFRDRAHEQYF. The DNA of the CDR3 is TGCGCCAGCAGCTTCCGGGACAGGGCACACGAGCAGTACTTC.

The chain carries TRBV2 and TRBJ2-7, with D possibly matching TRBD1 (5 bases). The CDR3 is 13 amino acids. Germline lookup yields CDR1 SNHLY and CDR2 FYNNEI. Trimming removed 4 bases at V and 2 bases at J, with 9 bases between. This CDR3 reads CASSASRAYEQYV. CDR3 in DNA: TGTGCCAGCAGTGCAAGCAGGGCCTACGAGCAGTACGTC.

V is TRBV5-6 and J is TRBJ2-7, with 7 bases matching TRBD2. Germline values: CDR1 SGHDT, CDR2 YYEEEE. The CDR3 spans 15 residues. With V trimmed by 0 bases and J by 6 bases, 9 bases remained unmatched. CDR3 sequence (DNA): TGTGCCAGCAGCTTGGGAGCGGGGCTTCCCCTCGAGCAGTACGTC. This gives the protein CASSLGAGLPLEQYV.

The chain links TRBV4-3 to TRBJ1-6, with 8 nucleotides matching TRBD1. The CDR3 loop spans 13 amino acids. In germline, CDR1 is LGHNA, CDR2 YSLEER. After removal of 4 bases from V and 11 bases from J, the junction contained 4 bases not matched to a gene. DNA for the CDR3: TGCGCCAGCAGCCCAGGACAGGGAACACCCCTCCACTTT. Residues: CASSPGQGTPLHF.

A single count supports this clonotype. This chain links TRBV4-1 with TRBJ1-6; the D gene is possibly TRBD1 (5 bases). This CDR3 has 15 amino acids. Germline CDR1 and CDR2: MGHRA and YSYEKL. Trimming stripped 4 bases from V and 7 bases from J, with 14 bases between. The CDR3: CASSPVLRGNSPLHF. Here the CDR3 DNA reads TGCGCCAGCAGCCCGGTATTGCGGGGGAATTCACCCCTCCACTTT.

About this clonotype itself: A much bigger clone sits one base away, suggesting this may be a read error. The chain recombines TRBV27 with TRBJ2-1; D is perhaps TRBD1 or TRBD2 (6 bases each). Germline V lookup: CDR1 MNHEY, CDR2 SMNVEV (reference sequence). The CDR3 runs to 19 residues. The CDR3 DNA sequence: TGTGCCTGCAGTTTATCGCCCTGGAGGGGGGCGGGCAGGTACAATGAGCAGTTCTTC. Residues: CACSLSPWRGAGRYNEQFF.

This clonotype was seen a few times. V is TRBV7-2 and J is TRBJ2-7, with D possibly matching TRBD2 (5 bases). Deletions cut 4 bases from V and 4 bases from J, with 14 bases between. In germline, CDR1 is SGHTA, CDR2 FQGNSA. This CDR3 has 14 residues. CDR3 nucleotides: TGTGCCAGCAGCTCAGGACTGTATTTTTACGAGCAGTACGTC. Amino acid sequence: CASSSGLYFYEQYV.